The next 28 T cell receptor beta chains were all read from a single sample in a study of T cell responses to AZD1222 COVID-19 vaccine. This table comes from immunoSEQ multiplex PCR, and its TCRdb copy is limited to in-frame clones, with some not included. The sample comprises under 75,000 clones, 87% of which are singletons, and around a sixth rests with the top ten. The sample here was peripheral blood, taken on day 0 of AZD1222 vaccination. These receptors were obtained from an adult in good health.

This chain connects TRBV7-2 to TRBJ2-5, with D perhaps TRBD2 (6 bases). Per the germline V gene, CDR1 is SGHTA and CDR2 is FQGNSA. This CDR3 contains 13 residues. The ends were cut back, 1 base at V and 3 bases at J, with 6 bases in the middle. CDR3 sequence reads: CASSLGGEETQYF. The DNA for the CDR3 is TGTGCCAGCAGCTTAGGCGGGGAAGAGACCCAGTACTTC.

The V gene is TRBV21-1, the J gene TRBJ1-1. TRBV21-1 is listed as a pseudogene. This CDR3 spans 13 amino acids. The CDR3 DNA reads TGTGCCAGCAGCAAAAAGCCGAACACTGAAGCTTTCTTT. Its translation: CASSKKPNTEAFF.

The V call is TRBV24-1, the J call TRBJ1-5; D is ambiguous. Germline V gene lookup returns CDR1 KGHDR and CDR2 SFDVKD. Between the trimmed V and J ends, which lost 5 bases and 0 bases, there was a span of 7 bases. The CDR3 extends over 14 amino acids. CDR3 loop: CATSGPYSNQPQHF. The DNA of the CDR3 is TGTGCCACCAGTGGACCTTATAGCAATCAGCCCCAGCATTTT.

The sample holds one count of this clone. The genes are TRBV4-2 and TRBJ1-2; 9 nucleotides agree with TRBD1. Trimming took 3 bases from V and 3 from J; bases not matched to a gene: 5. CDR3 length equals 15 residues. Germline V CDR1 and CDR2: LGHNA, YNFKEQ. The CDR3 region has the DNA TGTGCCAGCAGCCACAGGACAGGGGAGGACTATGGCTACACCTTC. Its protein is CASSHRTGEDYGYTF.

This clone was found a few times. The rearrangement links TRBV6-5 to TRBJ1-1; D unclear. Deletions cut 8 bases from V and 8 bases from J, with 24 bases between. Germline CDR1 reads MNHEY; CDR2 reads SVGAGI. The CDR3 totals 15 residues. CDR3 sequence (DNA): TGTGCCAGCGAAGGGAGGACTCGGGGTACGAGGGAAGCTTTCTTT. This encodes CASEGRTRGTREAFF.

The J gene is TRBJ2-7, the V gene TRBV3-1 (or the pseudogene TRBV3-2), with TRBD1 matching over 7 bases. V shed 4 bases, J shed 1 base, and the junction held 7 bases outside the gene matches. CDR3 length: 15 amino acids. CDR1 LGHDT and CDR2 YNNKEL come from the germline V gene (reference sequence). As DNA, the CDR3 is TGTGCCAGCAGCCTAAGTGAGGGACAGTCCTACGAGCAGTACTTC. Translation: CASSLSEGQSYEQYF.

This clone was seen a single time. The V gene is TRBV5-1, the J gene TRBJ2-6; D perhaps matches TRBD2 (6 bases). V was trimmed by 1 base and J by 2 bases, leaving 7 bases between them. Germline V gene data show CDR1 as SGHRS and CDR2 as YFSETQ. This CDR3 has 15 amino acids. In DNA, the CDR3 is TGCGCCAGCAGCTTGTGGGGGGCTGGGGCCAACGTCCTGACTTTC. It translates to CASSLWGAGANVLTF.

The J gene is TRBJ2-5, the V gene TRBV6-1; 7 positions match TRBD1. Trimming at V came to 2 bases and at J to 4 bases, leaving 4 bases not matched to a gene. Germline lookup yields CDR1 MNHNS and CDR2 SASEGT. This CDR3 spans 14 amino acids. The chain's CDR3 is CASSERGRRETQYF. Here the CDR3 DNA reads TGTGCCAGCAGTGAAAGGGGGCGAAGAGAGACCCAGTACTTC.

The chain couples TRBV24-1 to TRBJ2-1; 11 nucleotides line up with TRBD2. This CDR3 region has 16 residues. Germline lookup yields CDR1 KGHDR and CDR2 SFDVKD. Losses at the gene ends were 4 bases for V and 0 bases for J; bases not matched to a gene: 1. The CDR3 loop reads CATSDTSGSSYNEQFF. As DNA, the CDR3 is TGTGCCACCAGTGACACTAGCGGGAGCTCCTACAATGAGCAGTTCTTC.

The chain uses TRBV5-1 and TRBJ2-2, with 7 bases lining up with TRBD2. There are 16 residues in the CDR3. V lost 4 bases and J lost 8; bases outside the gene matches: 14. Per the germline V gene, CDR1 is SGHRS and CDR2 is YFSETQ. DNA of the CDR3: TGCGCCAGCAGCCCGGCCCCTAGCGGAAGTTCGGGGGAGCTGTTTTTT. It is translated as CASSPAPSGSSGELFF. The full variable domain, rest sourced from reference TRBV5-1 and TRBJ2-2, is KAGVTQTPRYLIKTRGQQVTLSCSPISGHRSVSWYQQTPGQGLQFLFEYFSETQRNKGNFPGRFSGRQFSNSRSEMNVSTLELGDSALYLCASSPAPSGSSGELFFGEGSRLTVL.

Only a few counts were recorded for this clone. The genes are TRBV13 and TRBJ1-2; no clear D gene. Germline V CDR1 and CDR2: PRHDT, FYEKMQ (reference sequence). Deletions cut 1 base from V and 5 bases from J, with 20 bases between. The CDR3 is 17 residues long. The CDR3 loop is CASSLEARTSGGYGYTF. DNA of the CDR3: TGTGCCAGCAGCTTAGAGGCCAGAACCTCTGGAGGGTATGGCTACACCTTC.

CDR3 nucleotide sequence: TGTGCCAGCAGGGATGGACAGGGGGACACTGAAGCTTTCTTT. Protein sequence: CASRDGQGDTEAFF. The chain recombines TRBV28 with TRBJ1-1; 10 bases line up with TRBD1. V trimming: 6 bases; J trimming: 3 bases; junction bases outside the gene matches: 4. Germline-derived CDR1 and CDR2 are MDHEN and SYDVKM. The length of the CDR3 is 14 residues.

This clone was seen just once. This rearrangement joins TRBV29-1 to TRBJ2-5; 8 bases are shared with TRBD1. The CDR3 is made up of 13 amino acids. Germline lookup yields CDR1 SQVTM and CDR2 ANQGSEA. CDR3 coding DNA: TGCAGTACAGTTTCAGGGGGCGGGGAGACCCAGTACTTC. Protein product: CSTVSGGGETQYF.

The rearrangement uses TRBV19 and TRBJ2-3; D gene ambiguous. Germline V gene data show CDR1 as LNHDA and CDR2 as SQIVND (reference sequence). The CDR3 is made up of 16 amino acids. Between the trimmed V and J ends, which lost 10 bases and 4 bases, there was a span of 24 bases. The CDR3 region is CATPLNTQHVPDTQYF. CDR3 coding DNA: TGTGCCACTCCCCTTAATACGCAGCATGTCCCAGATACGCAGTATTTT.

This clone was found a few times. The chain joins TRBV7-9 to TRBJ1-5, with D uncertain. The CDR3 covers 15 residues. V was shortened by 6 bases and J by 1 base, with 13 bases between the two germline ends. Germline CDR1 SEHNR, CDR2 FQNEAQ (reference sequence). The DNA for the CDR3 is TGTGCCAGCAGTTCGTATCCCCAGAGCAATCAGCCCCAGCATTTT. This encodes CASSSYPQSNQPQHF.

The gene calls are TRBV7-9 and TRBJ2-3, with 8 bases lining up with TRBD1. Germline CDR1 is SEHNR and CDR2 is FQNEAQ (reference sequence). The CDR3 has 16 amino acids. J lost 0 bases, V lost 2 bases, and 4 bases had no gene match. This CDR3 is CASSLRGQGSTDTQYF. CDR3 in DNA: TGTGCCAGCAGCTTACGCGGACAGGGAAGCACAGATACGCAGTATTTT.

The rearrangement links TRBV24-1 to TRBJ2-7, with 12 bases that match TRBD1. Trimming cost V 3 bases and J 7 bases; bases outside gene matches: 6. The CDR3 is 15 amino acids. Germline CDR1 is KGHDR and CDR2 is SFDVKD. The CDR3 nucleotides are TGTGCCACCAGTGATGGGACAGGGGGCCGGAGTGAGCAGTACTTC. This gives the protein CATSDGTGGRSEQYF.

The chain combines TRBV20-1 with TRBJ2-1; tentative D call: TRBD2 (6 bases). CDR1 is DFQATT, CDR2 SNEGSKA, per germline (reference sequence). With 5 bases removed from V and 6 bases from J, the gap between germline ends came to 8 bases. The CDR3 runs 11 residues. This CDR3 is CSAATSNEQFF. As DNA, the CDR3 is TGCAGTGCTGCGACTAGCAATGAGCAGTTCTTC.

V usage is TRBV6-5 and J usage is TRBJ2-7; 7 nucleotides line up with TRBD1. Germline trimming cut 5 bases from V and 6 bases from J; bases unmatched to any gene: 7. The CDR3 spans 13 residues. Germline lookup yields CDR1 MNHEY and CDR2 SVGAGI. CDR3 region: CASSRQGPIEQYF. The DNA for the CDR3 is TGTGCCAGCAGTCGACAGGGACCCATCGAGCAGTACTTC.

This clone occurred a few times. Here the CDR3 DNA reads TGCAGCGTAGACCCGGGACTAGCCCCCTACAATGAGCAGTTCTTC. Protein product: CSVDPGLAPYNEQFF. J is TRBJ2-1 and V is TRBV29-1; TRBD2 matches at 9 bases. Germline V gene data show CDR1 as SQVTM and CDR2 as ANQGSEA. Unmatched junction bases numbered 8, after V lost 6 bases and J lost 2 bases. There are 15 residues in the CDR3.

J is TRBJ1-4 and V is TRBV16; D is undetermined. The CDR3 sequence is 13 residues long. CDR1 and CDR2 (germline): KGHSY, FQNENV. Trimming took off 1 base at V and 7 bases at J, with 7 bases between the two ends. The CDR3 sequence is CASSQFGSEKLFF. CDR3 coding DNA: TGTGCCAGCAGCCAATTTGGTTCTGAAAAACTGTTTTTT.

This chain connects TRBV27 to TRBJ1-2, with D possibly matching TRBD1 (5 bases). Trimming took 8 bases from V and 1 from J, leaving 14 bases between them. This CDR3 is built from 14 residues. Germline V gene lookup returns CDR1 MNHEY and CDR2 SMNVEV (reference sequence). In nucleotides, the CDR3 is TGTGCCAGCGCCGGGGCAGGAGTTAACTATGGCTACACCTTC. It specifies CASAGAGVNYGYTF.

The gene calls are TRBV5-4 and TRBJ2-3; no clear D gene. Trimming removed 2 bases from V and 2 bases from J, with 6 bases in between. From germline, CDR1 is SGHNT and CDR2 YYREEE (reference sequence). The CDR3 consists of 13 residues. This chain's CDR3 is CASSLINTDTQYF. The CDR3 bases are TGTGCCAGCAGCTTAATAAACACAGATACGCAGTATTTT.

The chain carries TRBV9 and TRBJ2-1; D assignment may be TRBD1 or TRBD2 (6 bases each). The CDR3 consists of 16 residues. Between the trimmed V and J ends, which lost 0 bases and 2 bases, there was a span of 12 bases. Germline V gene lookup returns CDR1 SGDLS and CDR2 YYNGEE. The CDR3 spells CASSVEGGRAYNEQFF. As DNA, the CDR3 is TGTGCCAGCAGCGTAGAGGGGGGAAGGGCCTACAATGAGCAGTTCTTC.

The chain joins TRBV4-1 to TRBJ1-3; tentatively, D is TRBD1 (5 bases). The CDR3 runs to 15 residues. The germline V gene encodes CDR1 MGHRA and CDR2 YSYEKL. Trimming took off 0 bases at V and 2 bases at J, with 8 bases between the two ends. CDR3 sequence reads: CASSQEGTTGNTIYF. The CDR3 DNA is TGCGCCAGCAGCCAAGAGGGGACTACTGGAAACACCATATATTTT.

The V call is TRBV6-5, the J call TRBJ1-1, with 8 bases lining up with TRBD1. The CDR3 totals 15 residues. The J segment lost 3 bases and the V segment lost 0 bases, leaving 3 bases of the junction unmatched. CDR1 and CDR2 from the germline V gene are MNHEY and SVGAGI. The DNA for the CDR3 is TGTGCCAGCAGTTACTCGGACAGGGCGGACACTGAAGCTTTCTTT. Protein product: CASSYSDRADTEAFF.

This clone has a single count. The CDR3, as DNA: TGTGCCAGTAGTGTATCGGACACCGGGGAGCTGTTTTTT. This gives the protein CASSVSDTGELFF. The chain carries TRBV19 and TRBJ2-2, with unresolved D. The germline gives CDR1 LNHDA, CDR2 SQIVND (reference sequence). This CDR3 has 13 residues. V was trimmed by 5 bases and J by 3 bases, leaving 7 bases between them.

The chain employs TRBV20-1 and TRBJ1-2, with D perhaps matching TRBD1 (6 bases). Trimming cost V 2 bases and J 8 bases, with 9 bases left between them. The germline V gene encodes CDR1 DFQATT and CDR2 SNEGSKA (reference sequence). CDR3 length equals 11 residues. The CDR3 loop reads CSARSGEGYTF. The CDR3 nucleotides are TGCAGTGCTAGATCAGGGGAGGGCTACACCTTC.